This T cell receptor beta chain comes out of a study of Graves' ophthalmopathy and Graves' hyperthyroidism. Whole-study findings and limits: Ophthalmopathy progression prediction by the model yielded a sensitivity of approximately 71% and a specificity of approximately 77%.

Certain patients, namely those with other autoimmune diseases, uncontrolled infections, pregnancy or lactation, were excluded. Sampling approximately 11 ml of fresh peripheral blood provided the PBMCs. V lost 6 bases and J 7 bases, leaving 15 bases between the germline ends. The CDR3 has 13 residues. In germline, CDR1 is ENHRY, CDR2 SYGVKD. The authors amplified TCR beta CDR3 regions from RNA transcripts. The authors performed first-round RT-PCR with HTBI primers and then a second-round multiplex PCR. TCRdb reprocessed the multiplex PCR reads with MiXCR, giving one entry per CDR3 protein. The sample shows 350,000 to 450,000 distinct CDR3 sequences, roughly 18% of them seen only once. In its sample, this clonotype was seen many times. The antigen remains unidentified.

This TCR came from a woman aged 18-29 years with Graves' ophthalmopathy. This chain joins TRBV10-3 and TRBJ1-1, with D unclear. Sequences were obtained from peripheral blood. The CDR3 DNA sequence: TGTGCCATCAGCTCCTCATCTGTGGGTGAAGCTTTCTTT. This encodes CAISSSSVGEAFF.